The 5 T cell receptor beta chains below all came from one sample that was sequenced in a study of blood T cells in healthy people across ages. With a J-beta primer mix and a sample-barcoded 5' primer, a second PCR ran about 7 to 12 cycles. TCRdb re-analysed the 5' RACE reads in MiXCR, keeping a single row per CDR3 protein. The repertoire includes 1.5 million to 2 million distinct CDR3 sequences, 25% to 30% of them detected once, and roughly 8% sits in the top ten. Sequencing input: blood. The receptors were gathered from a woman in her thirties in good health.

The sample holds many counts of this clonotype. J is TRBJ2-5 and V is TRBV29-1; D might be TRBD2 (6 bases). The length of the CDR3 is 13 residues. Trimming took off 1 base at V and 6 bases at J, with 12 bases between the two ends. The germline CDR1 and CDR2 sequences are SQVTM and ANQGSEA. DNA for the CDR3: TGCAGCGTTGAAGGCGGGAATGCAAAGACCCAGTACTTC. Translation: CSVEGGNAKTQYF.

This clonotype was counted a few times. This chain joins TRBV27 and TRBJ1-2; perhaps TRBD1 as D (5 bases). Trimming cost V 0 bases and J 6 bases, with 14 bases left between them. The germline CDR1 and CDR2 sequences are MNHEY and SMNVEV (reference sequence). The CDR3 length is 15 residues. This chain's CDR3 is CASSLSMGGGNGYTF. The CDR3 bases are TGTGCCAGCAGTTTATCGATGGGGGGAGGGAATGGCTACACCTTC.

This clonotype was observed a few times. This rearrangement joins TRBV6-5 to TRBJ2-3; possibly TRBD1 or TRBD2 for D (5 bases each). Trimming took 6 bases from V and 4 from J, leaving 17 bases between them. Per germline, CDR1 MNHEY and CDR2 SVGAGI. The CDR3 has 15 residues. As DNA, the CDR3 is TGTGCCAGCAGCCTGCCAGGGACCAAGGCAGATACGCAGTATTTT. Protein sequence: CASSLPGTKADTQYF.

This clonotype turned up a few times. The DNA of the CDR3 is TGTGCCAGCAGCTCTGGACAAGATACCGGGGAGCTGTTTTTT. It codes for CASSSGQDTGELFF. The V gene is TRBV12-3 or TRBV12-4, the J gene TRBJ2-2; tentatively, D is TRBD1 (5 bases). This CDR3 has 14 residues. Trimming shortened V by 6 bases and J by 5 bases, and 13 bases separated the two germline ends.

This clonotype was counted at least ten times. This sequence joins TRBV4-3 and TRBJ2-3, with D possibly TRBD2 on 6 matching bases. Trimming removed 0 bases from V and 3 bases from J, with 10 bases in between. CDR1 and CDR2 (germline): LGHNA, YSLEER. The CDR3 contains 15 residues. This CDR3 reads CASSQDGGKTDTQYF. The CDR3 DNA sequence: TGCGCCAGCAGCCAAGATGGAGGGAAAACAGATACGCAGTATTTT.